The entry below gives a single T cell receptor (beta chain) sequence along with its context. Its antigen is not identified. This sample is drawn from a study of cytomegalovirus exposure and HLA in healthy donors. Study information: From 170 million or so T cells, an earlier analysis saw under 140 million unique TCR beta sequences.

Notes on the study in general: Reportedly, diagnosis of cytomegalovirus status by the classifier showed high specificity and sensitivity.

The CDR3 is 19 residues long. The germline CDR1 and CDR2 sequences are SNHLY and FYNNEI. Unmatched junction bases numbered 10, after V lost 0 bases and J lost 5 bases. This PCR relied on a set of 60 Vbeta primers and 13 Jbeta primers. The method was immunoSEQ multiplex PCR; TCRdb's version includes in-frame clones alone and lacks a portion of them. The table lists approximately 100,000 clones, around 68% of them singletons. The sequencing input was PBMCs. This receptor was identified in a female donor in good health and CMV-seronegative. The rearrangement joins TRBV2 to TRBJ2-7; 16 bases map to TRBD2. The CDR3 protein is CASSEAPPGLAGGFHEQYF. The CDR3 DNA reads TGTGCCAGCAGTGAAGCCCCCCCGGGACTAGCGGGAGGGTTCCACGAGCAGTACTTC.